This T cell receptor beta chain was recorded in a study of cytomegalovirus exposure and HLA in healthy donors. Turning to the study itself: Of approximately 400 genotyped donors, more than 70% clustered with self-reported Caucasian donors. Study-level results: Later, an analysis showed that TCR beta chains associated with HLA were more clonally expanded than others that were equally common.

60 Vbeta and 13 Jbeta primers were used in PCR. TCRdb's copy holds only in-frame clones and misses some; the assay was immunoSEQ multiplex PCR. The sample carries roughly 200,000 clones, roughly 8.7% recorded once. This clone was counted only a few times. Its antigen is currently unknown. The V segment lost 3 bases and the J segment 7 bases; nucleotides outside the gene matches: 5. Germline V gene data show CDR1 as LNHDA and CDR2 as SQIVND (reference sequence). The CDR3 has 15 amino acids. The sample comprised PBMCs. The chain has TRBV19 and TRBJ2-1, with TRBD2 identical over 11 bases. The sequence was collected from a woman aged 25 to 39 in good health and CMV-seropositive. CDR3 nucleotide sequence: TGTGCCAGTAGTATTCGGCTAGCGGGAGGAAATGAGCAGTTCTTC. Protein product: CASSIRLAGGNEQFF.